This T cell receptor beta chain emerged from a study of T cells in Graves' hyperthyroidism and ophthalmopathy. RNA transcripts gave rise to amplified TCR beta CDR3 regions. First-round RT-PCR with HTBI primers amplified the TCR CDR3 region. Via MiXCR, TCRdb re-called the multiplex PCR reads, giving one row per CDR3 protein. The sample shows around 420,000 distinct CDR3 sequences, approximately 13% of them seen only once. With 0 bases removed from V and 7 bases from J, the gap between germline ends came to 15 bases. The CDR3 runs to 16 residues. The germline gives CDR1 LNHDA, CDR2 SQIVND (reference sequence). Clinical symptoms, serum thyroxine, TRAb, thyroid ultrasound and orbital computed tomography informed diagnoses.

V usage is TRBV19 and J usage is TRBJ2-2; D might be TRBD1 (6 bases). This clonotype was obtained from a woman aged 18 to 35 with Graves' hyperthyroidism. Sequencing input: blood. CDR3 loop: CASSIEGHRLSGELFF. For the CDR3, the DNA is TGTGCCAGTAGTATAGAGGGACATAGGCTGAGCGGGGAGCTGTTTTTT.